This T cell receptor (beta chain) was observed in a study of Graves' ophthalmopathy and Graves' hyperthyroidism. Study-wide context: Peripheral blood was obtained at first diagnosis, ahead of any treatment.

CDR1 and CDR2 from the germline V gene are LNHNV and YYDKDF (reference sequence). The CDR3 has 14 residues. The ends were cut back, 0 bases at V and 5 bases at J, with 10 bases in the middle. From fresh peripheral blood, 8 to 10 ml in volume, the PBMCs were obtained. This clonotype was picked up many times. CDR3 regions of TCR beta were amplified from RNA transcripts. A first-round RT-PCR used HTBI primers, followed by a second-round multiplex PCR. Via MiXCR, TCRdb re-called the multiplex PCR reads, giving one row per CDR3 protein. Here the sample spans around 340,000 distinct CDR3 sequences, 15% to 20% being singletons.

The sequenced sample was peripheral blood. This rearrangement joins TRBV15 to TRBJ1-1, with a tentative D call TRBD1 (6 bases). The sequence was collected from an adult man with Graves' ophthalmopathy. The DNA of the CDR3 is TGTGCCACCAGCAGAGACGGCAGGGGTACTGAAGCTTTCTTT. It yields the protein CATSRDGRGTEAFF. Complete variable domain (other parts from reference TRBV15 and TRBJ1-1): DAMVIQNPRYQVTQFGKPVTLSCSQTLNHNVMYWYQQKSSQAPKLLFHYYDKDFNNEADTPDNFQSRRPNTSFCFLDIRSPGLGDTAMYLCATSRDGRGTEAFFGQGTRLTVV.